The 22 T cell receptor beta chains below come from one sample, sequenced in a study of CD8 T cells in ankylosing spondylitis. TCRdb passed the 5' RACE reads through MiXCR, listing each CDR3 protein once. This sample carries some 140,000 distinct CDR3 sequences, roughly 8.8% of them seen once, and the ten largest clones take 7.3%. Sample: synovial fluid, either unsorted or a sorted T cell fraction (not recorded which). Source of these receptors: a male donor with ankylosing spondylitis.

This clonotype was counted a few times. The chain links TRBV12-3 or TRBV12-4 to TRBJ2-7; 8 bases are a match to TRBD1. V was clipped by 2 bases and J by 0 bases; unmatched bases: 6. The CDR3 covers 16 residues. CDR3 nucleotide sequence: TGTGCCAGCAGTTTAAGGACAGGGAGAAGCTCCTACGAGCAGTACTTC. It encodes CASSLRTGRSSYEQYF.

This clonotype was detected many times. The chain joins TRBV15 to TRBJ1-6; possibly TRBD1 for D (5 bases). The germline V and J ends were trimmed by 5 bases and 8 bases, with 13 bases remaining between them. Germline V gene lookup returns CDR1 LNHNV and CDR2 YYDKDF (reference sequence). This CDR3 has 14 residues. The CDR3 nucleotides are TGTGCCACCAGCTTCGACCGGGGGGATTCACCCCTCCACTTT. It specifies CATSFDRGDSPLHF. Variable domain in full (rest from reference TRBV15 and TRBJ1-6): DAMVIQNPRYQVTQFGKPVTLSCSQTLNHNVMYWYQQKSSQAPKLLFHYYDKDFNNEADTPDNFQSRRPNTSFCFLDIRSPGLGDTAMYLCATSFDRGDSPLHFGNGTRLTVT.

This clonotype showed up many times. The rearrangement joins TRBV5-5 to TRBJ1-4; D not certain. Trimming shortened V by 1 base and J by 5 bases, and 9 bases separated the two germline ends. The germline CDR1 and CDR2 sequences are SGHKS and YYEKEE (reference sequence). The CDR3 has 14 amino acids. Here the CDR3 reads CASSLRSGNEKLFF. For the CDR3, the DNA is TGTGCCAGCAGCTTGAGATCCGGGAATGAAAAACTGTTTTTT.

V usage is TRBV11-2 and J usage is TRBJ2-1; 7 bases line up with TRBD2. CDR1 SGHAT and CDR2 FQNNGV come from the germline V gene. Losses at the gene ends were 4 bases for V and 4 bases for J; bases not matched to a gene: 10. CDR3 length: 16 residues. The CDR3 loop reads CASSSPGGTRYNEQFF. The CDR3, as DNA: TGTGCCAGCAGCTCACCCGGGGGGACCCGATACAATGAGCAGTTCTTC.

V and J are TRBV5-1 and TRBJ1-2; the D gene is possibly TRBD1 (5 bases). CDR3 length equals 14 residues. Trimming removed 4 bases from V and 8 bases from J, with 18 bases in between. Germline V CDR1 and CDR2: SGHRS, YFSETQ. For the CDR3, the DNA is TGCGCCAGCAGCCGGGACTTGGAGGGATCGGGCTACACCTTC. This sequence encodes CASSRDLEGSGYTF.

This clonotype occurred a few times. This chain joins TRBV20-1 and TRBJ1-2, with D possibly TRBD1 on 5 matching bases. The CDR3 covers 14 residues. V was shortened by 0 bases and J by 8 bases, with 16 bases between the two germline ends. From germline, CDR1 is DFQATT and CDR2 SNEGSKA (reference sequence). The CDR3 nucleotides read TGCAGTGCTAGAGATTGGAGCCCGGGGGACGGCTACACCTTC. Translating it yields CSARDWSPGDGYTF.

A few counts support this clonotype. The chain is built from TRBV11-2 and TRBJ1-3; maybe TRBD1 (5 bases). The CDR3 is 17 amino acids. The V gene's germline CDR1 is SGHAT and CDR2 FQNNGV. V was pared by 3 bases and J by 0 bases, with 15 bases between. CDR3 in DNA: TGTGCCAGCAGCTTGACCTGGGGCAGCCTCTCTGGAAACACCATATATTTT. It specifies CASSLTWGSLSGNTIYF. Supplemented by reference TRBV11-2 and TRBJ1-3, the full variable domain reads EAGVAQSPRYKIIEKRQSVAFWCNPISGHATLYWYQQILGQGPKLLIQFQNNGVVDDSQLPKDRFSAERLKGVDSTLKIQPAKLEDSAVYLCASSLTWGSLSGNTIYFGEGSWLTVV.

The DNA of the CDR3 is TGTGCCATCAGTTTTGCAGATACGCAGTATTTT. This translates into CAISFADTQYF. The chain recombines TRBV10-3 with TRBJ2-3, with D unclear. The CDR3 runs to 11 residues. Trimming took off 5 bases at V and 4 bases at J, with 4 bases between the two ends. Per germline, CDR1 ENHRY and CDR2 SYGVKD.

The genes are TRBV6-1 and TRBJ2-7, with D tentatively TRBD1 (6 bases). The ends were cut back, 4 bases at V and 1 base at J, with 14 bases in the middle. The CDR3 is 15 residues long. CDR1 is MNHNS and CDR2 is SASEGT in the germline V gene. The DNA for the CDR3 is TGTGCCAGCAGTGCTTACCGGGACACGTCCTACGAGCAGTACTTC. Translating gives CASSAYRDTSYEQYF.

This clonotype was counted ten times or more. CDR3 DNA: TGTGCCAGCAGCTTAGTCGCTGGACTAGGGGACTACGAGCAGTACTTC. The encoded protein is CASSLVAGLGDYEQYF. This chain uses TRBV7-9 with TRBJ2-7; 7 nucleotides agree with TRBD2. This CDR3 has 16 residues. Trimming cost V 1 base and J 3 bases; bases outside gene matches: 9. CDR1 is SEHNR and CDR2 is FQNEAQ in the germline V gene (reference sequence).

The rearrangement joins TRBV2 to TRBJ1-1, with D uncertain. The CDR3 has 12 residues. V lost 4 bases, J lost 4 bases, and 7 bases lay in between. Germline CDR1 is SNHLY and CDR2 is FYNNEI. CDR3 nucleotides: TGTGCCAGCAGTGTACTGGGCACTGAAGCTTTCTTT. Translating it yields CASSVLGTEAFF.

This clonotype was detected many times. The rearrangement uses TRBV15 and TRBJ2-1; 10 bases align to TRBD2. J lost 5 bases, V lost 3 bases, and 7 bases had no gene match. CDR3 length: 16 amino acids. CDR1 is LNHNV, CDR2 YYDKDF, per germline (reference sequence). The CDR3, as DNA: TGTGCCACCAGCAGGCTTCTAGCGGGGGAGGACAATGAGCAGTTCTTC. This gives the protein CATSRLLAGEDNEQFF.

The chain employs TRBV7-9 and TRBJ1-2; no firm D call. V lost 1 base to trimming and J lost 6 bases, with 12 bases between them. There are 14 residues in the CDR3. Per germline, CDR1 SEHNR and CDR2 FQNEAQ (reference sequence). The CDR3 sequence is CASSLGQNIDGYTF. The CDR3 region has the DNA TGTGCCAGCAGCTTAGGGCAGAATATTGATGGCTACACCTTC.

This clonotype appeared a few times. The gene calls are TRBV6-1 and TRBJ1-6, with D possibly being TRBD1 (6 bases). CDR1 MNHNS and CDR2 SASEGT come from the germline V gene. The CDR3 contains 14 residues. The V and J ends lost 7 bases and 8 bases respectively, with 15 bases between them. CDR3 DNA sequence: TGTGCCAGCACCCTAGGGGGGGTAGATTCACCCCTCCACTTT. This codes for CASTLGGVDSPLHF.

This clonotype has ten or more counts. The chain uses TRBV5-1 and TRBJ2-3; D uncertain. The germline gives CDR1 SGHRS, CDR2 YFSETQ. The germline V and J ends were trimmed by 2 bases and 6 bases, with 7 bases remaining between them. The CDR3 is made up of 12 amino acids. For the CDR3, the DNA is TGCGCCAGCAGCTTCGGGCCGGATACGCAGTATTTT. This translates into CASSFGPDTQYF.

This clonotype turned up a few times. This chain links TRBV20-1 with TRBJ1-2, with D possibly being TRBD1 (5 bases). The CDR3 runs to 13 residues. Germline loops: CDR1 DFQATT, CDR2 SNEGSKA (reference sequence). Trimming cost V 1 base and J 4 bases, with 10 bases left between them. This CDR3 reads CSARGDRVYGYTF. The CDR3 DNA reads TGCAGTGCTAGAGGTGACAGAGTCTATGGCTACACCTTC.

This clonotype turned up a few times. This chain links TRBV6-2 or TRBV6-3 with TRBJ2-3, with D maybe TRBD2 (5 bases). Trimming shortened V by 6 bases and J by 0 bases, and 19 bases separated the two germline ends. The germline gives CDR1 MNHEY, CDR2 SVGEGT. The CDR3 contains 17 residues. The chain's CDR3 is CASRIGRGETSTDTQYF. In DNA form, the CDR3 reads TGTGCCAGCAGAATCGGACGGGGAGAGACTAGCACAGATACGCAGTATTTT.

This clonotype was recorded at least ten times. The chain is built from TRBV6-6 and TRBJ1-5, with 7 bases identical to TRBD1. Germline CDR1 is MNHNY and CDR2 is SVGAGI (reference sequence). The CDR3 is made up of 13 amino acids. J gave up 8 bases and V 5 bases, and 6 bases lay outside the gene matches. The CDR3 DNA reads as TGTGCCAGCAGTCTGACAGGGTGGGAGCCCCAGCATTTT. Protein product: CASSLTGWEPQHF.

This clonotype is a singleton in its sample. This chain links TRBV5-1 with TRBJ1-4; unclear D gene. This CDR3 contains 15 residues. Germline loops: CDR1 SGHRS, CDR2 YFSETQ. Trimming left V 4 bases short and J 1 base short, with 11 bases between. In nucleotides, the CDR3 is TGCGCCAGCAGCCTCCGACCAGGAACTAATGAAAAACTGTTTTTT. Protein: CASSLRPGTNEKLFF.

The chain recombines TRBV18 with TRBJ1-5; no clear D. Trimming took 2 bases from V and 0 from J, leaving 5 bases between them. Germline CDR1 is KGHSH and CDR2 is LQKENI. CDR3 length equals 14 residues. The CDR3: CASSPGYSNQPQHF. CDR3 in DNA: TGTGCCAGCTCACCAGGGTATAGCAATCAGCCCCAGCATTTT.

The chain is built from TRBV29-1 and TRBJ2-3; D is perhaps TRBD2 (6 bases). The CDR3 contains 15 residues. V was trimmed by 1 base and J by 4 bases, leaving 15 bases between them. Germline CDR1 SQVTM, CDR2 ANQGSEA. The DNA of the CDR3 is TGCAGCGTTGAAGGTACTAGCCGGGGCCCAGATACGCAGTATTTT. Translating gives CSVEGTSRGPDTQYF.

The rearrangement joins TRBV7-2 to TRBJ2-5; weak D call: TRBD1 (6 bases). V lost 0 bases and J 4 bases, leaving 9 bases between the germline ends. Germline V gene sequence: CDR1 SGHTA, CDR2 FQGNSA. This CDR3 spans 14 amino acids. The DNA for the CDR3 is TGTGCCAGCAGCTTAGCCGACAGGCTAGAGACCCAGTACTTC. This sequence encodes CASSLADRLETQYF.